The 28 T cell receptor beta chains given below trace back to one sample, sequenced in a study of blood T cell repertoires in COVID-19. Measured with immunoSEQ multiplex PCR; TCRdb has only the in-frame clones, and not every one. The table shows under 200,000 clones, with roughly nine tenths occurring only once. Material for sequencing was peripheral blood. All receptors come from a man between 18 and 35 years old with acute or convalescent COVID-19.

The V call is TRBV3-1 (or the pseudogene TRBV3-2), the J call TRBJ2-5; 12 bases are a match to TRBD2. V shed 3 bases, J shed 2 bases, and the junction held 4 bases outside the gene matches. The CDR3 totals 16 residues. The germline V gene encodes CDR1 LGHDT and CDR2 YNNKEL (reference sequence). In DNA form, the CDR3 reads TGTGCCAGCAGCCAGACTAGCGGGGGCCGGCAAGAGACCCAGTACTTC. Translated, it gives CASSQTSGGRQETQYF.

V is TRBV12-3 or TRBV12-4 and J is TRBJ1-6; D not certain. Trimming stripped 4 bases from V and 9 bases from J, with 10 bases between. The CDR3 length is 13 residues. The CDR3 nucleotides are TGTGCCAGCAGTTCCACCCGGGTTTCACCCCTCCACTTT. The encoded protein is CASSSTRVSPLHF.

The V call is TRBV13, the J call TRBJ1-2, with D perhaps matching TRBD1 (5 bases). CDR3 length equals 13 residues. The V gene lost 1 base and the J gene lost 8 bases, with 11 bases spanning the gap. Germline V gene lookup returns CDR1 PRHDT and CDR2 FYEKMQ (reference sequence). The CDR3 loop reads CASSLASGRGYTF. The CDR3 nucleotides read TGTGCCAGCAGCTTAGCCTCAGGGCGAGGCTACACCTTC.

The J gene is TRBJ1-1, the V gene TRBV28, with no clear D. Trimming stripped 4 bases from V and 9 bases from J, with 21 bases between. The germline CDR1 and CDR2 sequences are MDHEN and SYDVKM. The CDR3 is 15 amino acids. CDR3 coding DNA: TGTGCCAGCAGTTATAGAGCGGGTCGAACCTACCAAGCTTTCTTT. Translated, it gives CASSYRAGRTYQAFF.

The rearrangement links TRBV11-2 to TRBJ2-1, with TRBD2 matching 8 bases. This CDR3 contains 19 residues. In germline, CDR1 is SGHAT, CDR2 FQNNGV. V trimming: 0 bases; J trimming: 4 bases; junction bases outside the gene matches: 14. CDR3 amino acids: CASSLEGIPGLGSYNEQFF. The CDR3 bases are TGTGCCAGCAGCTTAGAGGGAATACCGGGACTAGGTTCATACAATGAGCAGTTCTTC.

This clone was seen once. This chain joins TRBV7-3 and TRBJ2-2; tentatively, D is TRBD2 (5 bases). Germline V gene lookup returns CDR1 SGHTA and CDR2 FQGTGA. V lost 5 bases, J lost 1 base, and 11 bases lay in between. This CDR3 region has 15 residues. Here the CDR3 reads CASSPTAGNTGELFF. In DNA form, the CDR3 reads TGTGCCAGCAGCCCCACTGCGGGGAACACCGGGGAGCTGTTTTTT.

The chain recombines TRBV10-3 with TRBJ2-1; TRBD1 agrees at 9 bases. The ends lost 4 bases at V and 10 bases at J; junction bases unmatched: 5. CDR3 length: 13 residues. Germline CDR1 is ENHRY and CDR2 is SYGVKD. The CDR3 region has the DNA TGTGCCATCAGTGTTTTGGACAGGGGAGAGCAGTTCTTC. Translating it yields CAISVLDRGEQFF.

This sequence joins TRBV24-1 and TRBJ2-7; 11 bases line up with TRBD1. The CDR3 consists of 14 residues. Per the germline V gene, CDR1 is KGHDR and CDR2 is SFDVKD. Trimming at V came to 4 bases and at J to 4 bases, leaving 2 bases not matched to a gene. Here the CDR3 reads CATSEWDRGYEQYV. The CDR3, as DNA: TGTGCCACCAGTGAGTGGGACAGGGGGTACGAGCAGTACGTC.

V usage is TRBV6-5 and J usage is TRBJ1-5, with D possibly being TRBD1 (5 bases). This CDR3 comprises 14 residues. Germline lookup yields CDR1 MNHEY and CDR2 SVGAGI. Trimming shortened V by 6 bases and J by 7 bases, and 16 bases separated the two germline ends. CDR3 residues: CASSQGRKEQPQHF. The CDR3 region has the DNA TGTGCCAGCAGCCAGGGCCGAAAGGAACAGCCCCAGCATTTT.

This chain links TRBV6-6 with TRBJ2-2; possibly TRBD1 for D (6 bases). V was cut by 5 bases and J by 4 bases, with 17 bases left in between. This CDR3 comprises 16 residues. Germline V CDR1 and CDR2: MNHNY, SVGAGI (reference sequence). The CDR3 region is CASSVLRGSGTGELFF. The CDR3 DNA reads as TGTGCCAGCAGTGTACTAAGGGGGAGCGGCACCGGGGAGCTGTTTTTT.

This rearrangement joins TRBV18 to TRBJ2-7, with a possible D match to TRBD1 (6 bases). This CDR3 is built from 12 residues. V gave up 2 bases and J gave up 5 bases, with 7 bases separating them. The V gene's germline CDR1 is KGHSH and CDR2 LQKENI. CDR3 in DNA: TGTGCCAGCTCACCATCAGGGGACGAGCAGTACTTC. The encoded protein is CASSPSGDEQYF.

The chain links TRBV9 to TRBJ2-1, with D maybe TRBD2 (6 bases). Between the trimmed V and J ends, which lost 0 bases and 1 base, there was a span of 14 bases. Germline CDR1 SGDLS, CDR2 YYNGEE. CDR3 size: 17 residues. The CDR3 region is CASSVVSGTLSYNEQFF. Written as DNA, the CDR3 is TGTGCCAGCAGCGTAGTCTCCGGGACTCTTTCCTACAATGAGCAGTTCTTC.

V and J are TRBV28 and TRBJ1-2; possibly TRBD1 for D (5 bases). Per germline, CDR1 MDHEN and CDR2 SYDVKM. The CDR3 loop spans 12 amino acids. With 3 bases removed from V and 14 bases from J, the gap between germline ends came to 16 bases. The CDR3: CASSLVSGGFTF. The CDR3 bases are TGTGCCAGCAGTTTGGTCTCCGGGGGTTTTACCTTC.

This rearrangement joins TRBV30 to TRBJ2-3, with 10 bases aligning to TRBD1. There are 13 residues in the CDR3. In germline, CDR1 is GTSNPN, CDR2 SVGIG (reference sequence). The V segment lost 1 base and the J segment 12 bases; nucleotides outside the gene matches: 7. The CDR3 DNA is TGTGCCTGGAGTGGATGGACAGGGGGGGACCAGTATTTT. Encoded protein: CAWSGWTGGDQYF.

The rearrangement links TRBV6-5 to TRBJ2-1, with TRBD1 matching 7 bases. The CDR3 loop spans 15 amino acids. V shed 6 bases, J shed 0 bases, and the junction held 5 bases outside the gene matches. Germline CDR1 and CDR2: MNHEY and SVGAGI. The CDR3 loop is CASRPDRASYNEQFF. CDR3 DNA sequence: TGTGCCAGCAGACCAGACAGGGCCTCCTACAATGAGCAGTTCTTC.

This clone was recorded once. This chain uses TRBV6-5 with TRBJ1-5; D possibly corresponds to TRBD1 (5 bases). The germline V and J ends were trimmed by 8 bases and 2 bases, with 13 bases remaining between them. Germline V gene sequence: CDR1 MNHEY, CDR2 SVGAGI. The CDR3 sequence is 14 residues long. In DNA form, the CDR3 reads TGTGCCAGCGGGGGGGTGGGAGGCAATCAGCCCCAGCATTTT. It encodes CASGGVGGNQPQHF.

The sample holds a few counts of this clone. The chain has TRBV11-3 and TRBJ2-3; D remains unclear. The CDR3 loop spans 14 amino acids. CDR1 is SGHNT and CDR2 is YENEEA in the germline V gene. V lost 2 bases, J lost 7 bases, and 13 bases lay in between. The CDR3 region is CASSLSLVANTQYF. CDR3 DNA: TGTGCCAGCAGCTTAAGCCTAGTGGCAAATACGCAGTATTTT.

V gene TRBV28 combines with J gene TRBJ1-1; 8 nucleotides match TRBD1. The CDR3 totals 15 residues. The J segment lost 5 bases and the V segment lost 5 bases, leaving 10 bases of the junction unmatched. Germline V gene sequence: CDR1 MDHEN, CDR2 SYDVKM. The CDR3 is CASSAWTGKGTEAFF. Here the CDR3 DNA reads TGTGCCAGCAGTGCCTGGACAGGGAAGGGGACTGAAGCTTTCTTT.

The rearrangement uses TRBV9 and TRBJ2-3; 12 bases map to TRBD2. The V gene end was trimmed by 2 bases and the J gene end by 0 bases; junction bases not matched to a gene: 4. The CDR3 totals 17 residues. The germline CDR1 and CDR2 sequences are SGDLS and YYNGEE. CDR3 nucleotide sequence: TGTGCCAGCAGCGTTTCACTAGCGGGGGGAAGCACAGATACGCAGTATTTT. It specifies CASSVSLAGGSTDTQYF.

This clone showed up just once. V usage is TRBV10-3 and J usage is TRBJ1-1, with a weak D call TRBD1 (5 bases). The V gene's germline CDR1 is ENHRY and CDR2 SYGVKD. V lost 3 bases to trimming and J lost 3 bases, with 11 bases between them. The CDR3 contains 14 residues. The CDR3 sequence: CAISDGGGDTEAFF. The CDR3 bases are TGTGCCATCAGTGACGGGGGAGGGGACACTGAAGCTTTCTTT.

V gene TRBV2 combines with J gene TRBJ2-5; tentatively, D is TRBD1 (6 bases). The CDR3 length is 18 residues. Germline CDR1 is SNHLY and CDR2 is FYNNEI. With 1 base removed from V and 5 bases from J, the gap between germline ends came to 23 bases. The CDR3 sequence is CASSEESPLAGAYETQYF. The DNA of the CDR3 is TGTGCCAGCAGTGAAGAGTCACCCCTGGCAGGGGCATACGAGACCCAGTACTTC.

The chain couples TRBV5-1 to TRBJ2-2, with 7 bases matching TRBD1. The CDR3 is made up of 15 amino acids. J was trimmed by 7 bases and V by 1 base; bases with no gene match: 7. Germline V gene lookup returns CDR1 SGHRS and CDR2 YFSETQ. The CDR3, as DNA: TGCGCCAGCAGCTTGTATAGGGGGCCGGGCGGGGAGCTGTTTTTT. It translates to CASSLYRGPGGELFF.

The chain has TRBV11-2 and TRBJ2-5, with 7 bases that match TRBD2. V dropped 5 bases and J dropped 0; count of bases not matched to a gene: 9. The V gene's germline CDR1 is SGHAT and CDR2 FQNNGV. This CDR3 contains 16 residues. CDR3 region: CASSGGDWEDQETQYF. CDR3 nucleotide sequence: TGTGCCAGCAGCGGGGGGGATTGGGAGGACCAAGAGACCCAGTACTTC.

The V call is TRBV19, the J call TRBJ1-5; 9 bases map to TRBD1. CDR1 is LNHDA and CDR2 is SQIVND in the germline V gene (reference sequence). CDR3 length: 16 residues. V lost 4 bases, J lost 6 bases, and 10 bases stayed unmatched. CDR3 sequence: CASSNPPDRGGQPQHF. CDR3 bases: TGTGCCAGTAGTAACCCACCCGACAGGGGGGGTCAGCCCCAGCATTTT. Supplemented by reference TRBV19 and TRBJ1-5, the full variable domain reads DGGITQSPKYLFRKEGQNVTLSCEQNLNHDAMYWYRQDPGQGLRLIYYSQIVNDFQKGDIAEGYSVSREKKESFPLTVTSAQKNPTAFYLCASSNPPDRGGQPQHFGDGTRLSIL.

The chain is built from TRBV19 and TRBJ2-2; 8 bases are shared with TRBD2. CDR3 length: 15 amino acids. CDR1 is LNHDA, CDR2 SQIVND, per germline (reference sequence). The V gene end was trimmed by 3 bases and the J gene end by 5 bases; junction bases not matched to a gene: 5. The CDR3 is CASSIGGGLTGELFF. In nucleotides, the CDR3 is TGTGCCAGTAGTATCGGCGGGGGGCTAACCGGGGAGCTGTTTTTT.

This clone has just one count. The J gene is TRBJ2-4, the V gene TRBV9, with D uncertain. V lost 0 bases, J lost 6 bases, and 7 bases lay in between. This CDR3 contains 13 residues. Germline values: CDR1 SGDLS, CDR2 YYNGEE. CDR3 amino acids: CASSVGPPNIQYF. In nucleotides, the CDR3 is TGTGCCAGCAGCGTAGGGCCACCAAACATTCAGTACTTC.

The CDR3, as DNA: TGTGCCAGCAGTGGACAGGGGGCTCTATACACCATATATTTT. Translation: CASSGQGALYTIYF. The chain combines TRBV25-1 with TRBJ1-3; TRBD1 aligns across 10 bases. Trimming cost V 4 bases and J 8 bases; bases outside gene matches: 5. This CDR3 has 14 residues. Germline V gives CDR1 MGHDK, CDR2 SYGVNS.

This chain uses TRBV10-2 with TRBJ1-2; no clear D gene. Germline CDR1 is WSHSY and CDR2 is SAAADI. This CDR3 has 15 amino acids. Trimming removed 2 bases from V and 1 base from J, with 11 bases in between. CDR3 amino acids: CASSEVARINYGYTF. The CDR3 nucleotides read TGCGCCAGCAGTGAGGTTGCGAGGATTAACTATGGCTACACCTTC.